This T cell receptor beta chain came from a study of blood T cell repertoires in COVID-19. Study background: From T cells, B-cell-depleted T cells, or PBMCs came the material, which was cDNA or gDNA.

Donors in Cohort 3 counted as recovered after two negative PCRs, clearance, or symptom resolution. Germline assignment: CDR1 GTSNPN and CDR2 SVGIG (reference sequence). V lost 3 bases and J lost 6; bases outside the gene matches: 10. The CDR3 extends over 14 amino acids. Authors' methods: Amplification of reference gene primers was used by the study to estimate nucleated cell counts. Measured with immunoSEQ multiplex PCR; TCRdb has only the in-frame clones, and not every one. That table supplies the V and J calls and clone size; D and trimming were determined from the DNA. The data show a few hundred thousand clones, 87% seen once.

The chain recombines TRBV30 with TRBJ2-7, with 8 positions matching TRBD2. Sequencing was performed on PBMCs or T cells enriched from blood (not recorded which). The TCR was taken from a woman in her 30s who had recovered from COVID-19. The CDR3 reads CAWRVSGGPPEQYF. CDR3 coding DNA: TGTGCCTGGAGGGTCAGCGGGGGCCCGCCCGAGCAGTACTTC.